The rows below give T cell receptor beta chains drawn from one sample of a study of blood T cell repertoires in COVID-19. Using immunoSEQ multiplex PCR, the repertoire was profiled, and TCRdb retains in-frame clones only, with some absent. The data hold over 200,000 clones, with around four fifths observed a single time. Sequenced: peripheral blood. The receptors shown here come from a woman of 80 years or more with active or convalescent COVID-19. CDR3s include the opening cysteine and the closing phenylalanine or tryptophan. Fields, in order: V gene, J gene, CDR3 protein.

TRBV14	TRBJ2-1	CASSRSAVGIEQFF
TRBV2	TRBJ1-4	CASTPGVSSNEKLFF
TRBV20-1	TRBJ1-2	CSANGNYGYTF
TRBV19	TRBJ2-3	CASSGAGAADTQYF
TRBV7-3	TRBJ2-6	CASSLIPTGHSGANVLTF
TRBV7-3	TRBJ2-7	CASSLQDRGGEQYF
TRBV7-2	TRBJ2-1	CASSRIAGVEQFF
TRBV6-2/TRBV6-3	TRBJ2-2	CASSASGRTDTGELFF
TRBV18	TRBJ2-7	CASSYLGVAEQYF
TRBV6-1	TRBJ2-5	CASSEVGRGRETQYF
TRBV13	TRBJ1-6	CASSFGTSSYNSPLHF
TRBV24-1	TRBJ2-3	CATSADSGGVGTQYF
TRBV7-2	TRBJ2-3	CASSSSPLAGSTDTQYF
TRBV29-1	TRBJ1-1	CSGGQNTEAFF
TRBV7-6	TRBJ2-7	CASSFTSYEQYF
TRBV7-3	TRBJ1-1	CASSPTGIGEAFF
TRBV12-5	TRBJ1-2	CASGWENYGYTF
TRBV24-1	TRBJ2-1	CATSDPGTGAHEQFF
TRBV5-1	TRBJ1-1	CASREITNTEAFF
TRBV20-1	TRBJ1-1	CSARRDTEAFF
TRBV7-2	TRBJ2-7	CASSLQGAGGPYEQYF
TRBV9	TRBJ1-2	CASSVGQGYGYTF
TRBV5-5	TRBJ1-5	CASSARDRNQPQHF
TRBV15	TRBJ2-5	CATSRGLAGSEKTQYF
TRBV2	TRBJ2-3	CASGTGVDTQYF
TRBV28	TRBJ2-7	CASSLPLAGGLYEQYF
TRBV25-1	TRBJ1-3	CASSSTGRNTIYF
TRBV5-1	TRBJ1-4	CASSLLRETNEKLFF
TRBV7-7	TRBJ2-5	CASSLDSETQYF